This T cell receptor beta chain was captured in a study of T cell responses to AZD1222 COVID-19 vaccine. This CDR3 region has 14 residues. From germline, CDR1 is LNHDA and CDR2 SQIVND (reference sequence). V gave up 9 bases and J gave up 2 bases; unmatched junction bases: 8. Sequencing used immunoSEQ multiplex PCR; TCRdb keeps in-frame clones, though not all of them. The sample shows roughly 200,000 clones, about 91% of them seen only once. The chain recombines TRBV19 with TRBJ2-7, with 9 bases identical to TRBD2. The sample here was peripheral blood, taken on day 0 of AZD1222 vaccination. The TCR originated in an adult in good health. The CDR3 sequence: CASGPSGGTYEQYF. CDR3 sequence (DNA): TGTGCCAGCGGCCCCAGCGGGGGGACCTACGAGCAGTACTTC.